The 13 T cell receptor beta chains listed next were all sequenced from one sample in a study of T-cell reconstitution after alpha-beta-depleted transplantation in children. Construction of the TCRbeta library involved unique molecular identifiers. TCRdb fed the PCR reads into MiXCR, producing one record per CDR3 protein. The table lists hundreds of thousands of distinct CDR3 sequences, roughly 10% of them singletons. The sample here was peripheral blood, taken 180 days after TCRalphabeta/CD19-depleted stem cell transplant. Every receptor here comes from a male patient aged 2 to 10 who had a stem cell transplant for chronic granulomatous disease, so the T cells may come from the graft donor.

This clonotype has a count of ten or more. The chain employs TRBV11-2 and TRBJ1-2; 7 nucleotides agree with TRBD1. Per germline, CDR1 SGHAT and CDR2 FQNNGV. Trimming at V came to 1 base and at J to 7 bases, leaving 3 bases not matched to a gene. CDR3 length equals 13 residues. The CDR3 nucleotides are TGTGCCAGCAGCTTAGGGACAGGCTTTGGCTACACCTTC. Amino acid sequence: CASSLGTGFGYTF.

With respect to this clonotype: A read error may explain this, as a much larger clone is one base away. This rearrangement joins TRBV12-3 or TRBV12-4 to TRBJ2-1; 9 nucleotides line up with TRBD2. The length of the CDR3 is 15 residues. CDR3 DNA: TGTGGCAGCAGAAAGACAGTTAGCGGGAGCTATGAGCAGTTCTTC. Residues: CGSRKTVSGSYEQFF.

This clonotype was seen repeatedly, ten times or more. The J gene is TRBJ2-5, the V gene TRBV12-3 or TRBV12-4; TRBD2 matches at 9 bases. V shed 3 bases, J shed 0 bases, and the junction held 5 bases outside the gene matches. CDR3 length: 16 residues. The CDR3 coding sequence is TGTGCCAGCAGTTTCGGTAGCGGGGGCAACCAAGAGACCCAGTACTTC. Translated, it gives CASSFGSGGNQETQYF.

The sample holds many counts of this clonotype. The V call is TRBV12-3 or TRBV12-4, the J call TRBJ2-7, with 9 bases that match TRBD1. V trimming: 9 bases; J trimming: 10 bases; junction bases outside the gene matches: 10. This CDR3 comprises 12 residues. In nucleotides, the CDR3 is TGTGCCAGTGGCCCGGGACAGGGTCTTCAGTACTTC. Encoded protein: CASGPGQGLQYF.

This clonotype was counted ten times or more. The chain uses TRBV7-8 and TRBJ2-1; 7 bases line up with TRBD2. The CDR3 consists of 14 residues. The V and J ends lost 0 bases and 8 bases, in that order; junction bases with no gene match: 4. CDR1 is SGHVS and CDR2 is FQNEAQ in the germline V gene. CDR3 protein: CASSLAGGADEQFF. Written as DNA, the CDR3 is TGTGCCAGCAGCTTAGCGGGAGGGGCAGATGAGCAGTTCTTC. The variable domain in full, completed from reference TRBV7-8 and TRBJ2-1, reads GAGVSQSPRYKVAKRGQDVALRCDPISGHVSLFWYQQALGQGPEFLTYFQNEAQLDKSGLPSDRFFAERPEGSVSTLKIQRTQQEDSAVYLCASSLAGGADEQFFGPGTRLTVL.

In regard to this clonotype: A read error may explain this, as a much larger clone is one base away. V is TRBV6-5 and J is TRBJ2-1; possibly TRBD2 for D (5 bases). The germline V gene encodes CDR1 MNHEY and CDR2 SVGAGI. There are 13 residues in the CDR3. CDR3 sequence: CAGSYGNENEQFF. The CDR3 region has the DNA TGTGCCGGCAGTTACGGGAATGAAAATGAGCAGTTCTTC.

Many counts were recorded for this clonotype. V is TRBV20-1 and J is TRBJ2-7, with 10 bases aligning to TRBD2. The germline CDR1 and CDR2 sequences are DFQATT and SNEGSKA (reference sequence). V shed 4 bases, J shed 11 bases, and the junction held 11 bases outside the gene matches. The CDR3 has 13 amino acids. The CDR3 spells CSATGTSGTAEYF. CDR3 nucleotides: TGCAGTGCTACCGGAACTAGCGGGACGGCGGAGTACTTC.

This clonotype was seen at least ten times. The chain joins TRBV20-1 to TRBJ2-2; D is perhaps TRBD1 (6 bases). CDR1 and CDR2 from the germline V gene are DFQATT and SNEGSKA (reference sequence). CDR3 length: 13 amino acids. V was shortened by 6 bases and J by 5 bases, with 13 bases between the two germline ends. Here the CDR3 reads CSAPAQGTGELFF. The CDR3 coding sequence is TGCAGTGCACCTGCTCAGGGGACCGGGGAGCTGTTTTTT.

In this sample, this clonotype turned up many times. The CDR3 bases are TGTGCCAGCAGTTTGGTCAGGGCTGGCGAGCAGTACTTC. Translating gives CASSLVRAGEQYF. The rearrangement uses TRBV12-3 or TRBV12-4 and TRBJ2-7, with a possible D match to TRBD1 (5 bases). This CDR3 spans 13 amino acids. Trimming shortened V by 3 bases and J by 6 bases, and 12 bases separated the two germline ends.

This clonotype was detected many times. The J gene is TRBJ2-1, the V gene TRBV12-3 or TRBV12-4; 11 bases match TRBD2. The V and J ends lost 4 bases and 9 bases, in that order; junction bases with no gene match: 5. CDR3 length: 14 residues. CDR3 sequence: CASSYSGRGTEQFF. The CDR3 nucleotides read TGTGCCAGCAGTTATAGCGGGAGGGGAACTGAGCAGTTCTTC.

The table lists this clonotype with many counts. The chain links TRBV6-5 to TRBJ1-1, with 7 positions matching TRBD1. J gave up 7 bases and V 0 bases, and 5 bases lay outside the gene matches. CDR1 and CDR2 from the germline V gene are MNHEY and SVGAGI. The CDR3 extends over 14 amino acids. In DNA form, the CDR3 reads TGTGCCAGCAGTTACTCAGGGGGCCGCTATGAAGCTTTCTTT. As protein: CASSYSGGRYEAFF.

A note on this clonotype: This clone may be a read error of a much larger clone one base away. The V and J genes are TRBV9 and TRBJ2-7, with TRBD1 matching over 10 bases. V shed 7 bases and J 5 bases; nucleotides not matched to a gene: 12. Germline V gives CDR1 SGDLS, CDR2 YYNGEE. CDR3 length: 15 amino acids. The CDR3 is CASCGRWDRGHEQYF. In DNA, the CDR3 is TGTGCCAGCTGTGGGAGATGGGACAGGGGTCACGAGCAGTACTTC.

This clonotype was recorded many times. The chain links TRBV7-3 to TRBJ2-4; 9 bases fit TRBD2. This CDR3 has 18 amino acids. After removal of 5 bases from V and 0 bases from J, the junction contained 11 bases not matched to a gene. CDR1 and CDR2 (germline): SGHTA, FQGTGA. CDR3 in DNA: TGTGCCAGCAGCAATCCCCCTAGCGGGGCGCTAGCCAAAAACATTCAGTACTTC. It specifies CASSNPPSGALAKNIQYF.